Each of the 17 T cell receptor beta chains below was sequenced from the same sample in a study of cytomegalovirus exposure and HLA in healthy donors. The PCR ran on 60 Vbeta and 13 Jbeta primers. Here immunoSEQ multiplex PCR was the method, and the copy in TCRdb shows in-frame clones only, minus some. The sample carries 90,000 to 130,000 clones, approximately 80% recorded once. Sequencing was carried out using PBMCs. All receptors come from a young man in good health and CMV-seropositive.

CDR3 residues: CASSEGQGKNSPLHF. CDR3 DNA sequence: TGCGCCAGCAGCGAGGGACAGGGTAAGAATTCACCCCTCCACTTT. The rearrangement uses TRBV5-1 and TRBJ1-6, with 9 bases that match TRBD1. The CDR3 covers 15 residues. CDR1 is SGHRS, CDR2 YFSETQ, per germline. V shed 4 bases, J shed 7 bases, and the junction held 6 bases outside the gene matches. Full variable domain (outside the CDR3, taken from reference TRBV5-1 and TRBJ1-6): KAGVTQTPRYLIKTRGQQVTLSCSPISGHRSVSWYQQTPGQGLQFLFEYFSETQRNKGNFPGRFSGRQFSNSRSEMNVSTLELGDSALYLCASSEGQGKNSPLHFGNGTRLTVT.

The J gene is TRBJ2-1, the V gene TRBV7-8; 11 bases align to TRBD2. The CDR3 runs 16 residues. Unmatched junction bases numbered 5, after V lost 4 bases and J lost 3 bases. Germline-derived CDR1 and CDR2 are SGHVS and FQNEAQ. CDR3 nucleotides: TGTGCCAGCAGCTCACAACTAGCGGGAGTCTACAATGAGCAGTTCTTC. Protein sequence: CASSSQLAGVYNEQFF.

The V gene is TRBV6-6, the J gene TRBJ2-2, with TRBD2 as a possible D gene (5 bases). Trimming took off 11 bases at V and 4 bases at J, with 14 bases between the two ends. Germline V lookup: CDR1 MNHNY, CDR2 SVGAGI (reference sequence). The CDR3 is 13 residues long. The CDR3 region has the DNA TGTGCCCACGGGCGGGCGGGCACCGGGGAGCTGTTTTTT. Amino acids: CAHGRAGTGELFF.

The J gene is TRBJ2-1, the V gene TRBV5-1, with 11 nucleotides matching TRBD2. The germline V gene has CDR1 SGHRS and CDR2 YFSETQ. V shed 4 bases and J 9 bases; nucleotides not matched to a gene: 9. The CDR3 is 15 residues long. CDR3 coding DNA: TGCGCCAGCAGCCCCTATAGCGGGAGGGCCCTTGAGCAGTTCTTC. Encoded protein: CASSPYSGRALEQFF.

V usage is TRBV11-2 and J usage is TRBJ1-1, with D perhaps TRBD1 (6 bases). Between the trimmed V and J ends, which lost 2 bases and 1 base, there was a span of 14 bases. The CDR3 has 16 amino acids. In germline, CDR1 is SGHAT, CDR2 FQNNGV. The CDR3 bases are TGTGCCAGCAGCTTAATGGGGGCGCAGACGAACACTGAAGCTTTCTTT. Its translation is CASSLMGAQTNTEAFF.

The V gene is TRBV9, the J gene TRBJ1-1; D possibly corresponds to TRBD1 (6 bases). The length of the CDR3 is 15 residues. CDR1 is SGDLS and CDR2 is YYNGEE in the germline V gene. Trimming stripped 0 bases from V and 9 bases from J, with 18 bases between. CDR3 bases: TGTGCCAGCAGCGTAGATTGGGTTGGGGGGGCCAAAGCTTTCTTT. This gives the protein CASSVDWVGGAKAFF.

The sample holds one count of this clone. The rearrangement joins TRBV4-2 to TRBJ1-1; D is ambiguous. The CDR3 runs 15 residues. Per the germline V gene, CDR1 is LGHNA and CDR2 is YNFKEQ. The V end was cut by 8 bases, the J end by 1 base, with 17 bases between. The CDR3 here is CASEERAGTNTEAFF. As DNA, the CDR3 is TGTGCCAGCGAGGAAAGGGCGGGAACGAACACTGAAGCTTTCTTT.

The CDR3 region is CASSLDWDRVWGQETQYF. Written as DNA, the CDR3 is TGTGCCAGCAGCTTAGACTGGGACAGGGTCTGGGGACAAGAGACCCAGTACTTC. The V gene is TRBV11-2, the J gene TRBJ2-5; 9 positions match TRBD1. Germline V gene lookup returns CDR1 SGHAT and CDR2 FQNNGV. The V gene end was trimmed by 0 bases and the J gene end by 2 bases; junction bases not matched to a gene: 10. This CDR3 has 18 residues.

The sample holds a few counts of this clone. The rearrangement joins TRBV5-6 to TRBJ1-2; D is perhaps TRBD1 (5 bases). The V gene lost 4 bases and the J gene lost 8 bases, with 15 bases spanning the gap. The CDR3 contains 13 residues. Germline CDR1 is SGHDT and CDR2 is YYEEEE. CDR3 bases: TGTGCCAGCAGCCCCGGGGGGTCGATAGGCTACACCTTC. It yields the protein CASSPGGSIGYTF.

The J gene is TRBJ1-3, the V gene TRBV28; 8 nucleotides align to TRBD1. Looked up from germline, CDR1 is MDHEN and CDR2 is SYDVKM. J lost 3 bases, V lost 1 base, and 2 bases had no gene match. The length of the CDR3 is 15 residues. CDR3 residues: CASSLSDRGGNTIYF. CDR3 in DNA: TGTGCCAGCAGTTTATCCGACAGGGGTGGAAACACCATATATTTT.

The CDR3 nucleotides are TGTGCCAGCAGCATTGGGATGGGGCTGTATTTT. Its translation: CASSIGMGLYF. J is TRBJ2-3 and V is TRBV5-4; tentatively, D is TRBD1 (5 bases). The CDR3 runs to 11 residues. Per the germline V gene, CDR1 is SGHNT and CDR2 is YYREEE (reference sequence). Trimming removed 4 bases from V and 14 bases from J, with 14 bases in between.

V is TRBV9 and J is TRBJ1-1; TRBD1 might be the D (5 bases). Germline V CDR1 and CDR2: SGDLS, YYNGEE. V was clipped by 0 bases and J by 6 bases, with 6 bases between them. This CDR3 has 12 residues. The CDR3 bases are TGTGCCAGCAGCGTAGTAGGGGCTGAAGCTTTCTTT. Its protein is CASSVVGAEAFF.

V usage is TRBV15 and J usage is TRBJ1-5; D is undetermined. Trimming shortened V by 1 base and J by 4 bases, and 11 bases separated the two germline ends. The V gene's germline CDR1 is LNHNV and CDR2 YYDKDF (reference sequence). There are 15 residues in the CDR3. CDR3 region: CATSRVKQMNQPQHF. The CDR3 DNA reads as TGTGCCACCAGCAGAGTAAAACAGATGAATCAGCCCCAGCATTTT.

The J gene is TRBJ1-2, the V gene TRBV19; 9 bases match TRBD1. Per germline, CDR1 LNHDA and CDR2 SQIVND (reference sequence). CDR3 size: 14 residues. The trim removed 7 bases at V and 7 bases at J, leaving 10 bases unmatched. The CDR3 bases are TGTGCCAGTACCGCACAGGGACAGGGATTTGGCTACACCTTC. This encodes CASTAQGQGFGYTF.

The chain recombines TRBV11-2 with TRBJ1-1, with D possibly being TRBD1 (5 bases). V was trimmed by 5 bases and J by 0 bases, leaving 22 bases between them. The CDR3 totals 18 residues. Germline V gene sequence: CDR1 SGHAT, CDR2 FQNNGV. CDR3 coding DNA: TGTGCCAGCAGCCGAGGCCGTGGGGCAGGCCCGCTGAACACTGAAGCTTTCTTT. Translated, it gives CASSRGRGAGPLNTEAFF.

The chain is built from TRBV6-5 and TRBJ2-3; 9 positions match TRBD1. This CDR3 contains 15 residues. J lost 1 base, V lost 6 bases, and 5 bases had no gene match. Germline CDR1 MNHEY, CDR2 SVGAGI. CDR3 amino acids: CASRLQGARTDTQYF. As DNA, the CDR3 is TGTGCCAGCAGACTACAGGGGGCTCGCACAGATACGCAGTATTTT.

CDR3 protein: CASSRGQGGNNEQFF. CDR3 DNA: TGTGCCAGCAGCCGAGGACAGGGAGGGAACAATGAGCAGTTCTTC. The chain uses TRBV5-5 and TRBJ2-1, with D possibly matching TRBD1 (8 bases). Trimming pared 4 bases from V and 5 bases from J, leaving 16 bases between. CDR1 and CDR2 from the germline V gene are SGHKS and YYEKEE (reference sequence). This CDR3 contains 15 residues. Using reference TRBV5-5 and TRBJ2-1 for the parts outside the CDR3, the full variable domain is DAGVTQSPTHLIKTRGQQVTLRCSPISGHKSVSWYQQVLGQGPQFIFQYYEKEERGRGNFPDRFSARQFPNYSSELNVNALLLGDSALYLCASSRGQGGNNEQFFGPGTRLTVL.